This record covers a single T cell receptor (beta chain). The data were taken from a study of blood T cell repertoires in COVID-19. Study summary: Sites across the United States, Italy and Spain contributed samples from acute and convalescent COVID-19.

TCRdb's copy holds only in-frame clones and misses some; the assay was immunoSEQ multiplex PCR. This sample carries 150,000 to 200,000 clones, around four fifths of them seen once, and the ten largest clones take about 5%. The CDR3 has 15 residues. Trimming stripped 5 bases from V and 3 bases from J, with 13 bases between. Germline values: CDR1 LNHDA, CDR2 SQIVND (reference sequence). This sequence was found in a woman in her twenties or thirties with acute or convalescent COVID-19. The source material was peripheral blood. The chain is built from TRBV19 and TRBJ1-4; D ambiguous. CDR3 bases: TGTGCCAGTAGTCTGAAGACTTCCCCTAATGAAAAACTGTTTTTT. Protein: CASSLKTSPNEKLFF.